Following are 30 T cell receptor beta chains from one sample sequenced in a study of T cell clonality in common variable immunodeficiency. Study results and limitations: Fewer deletions and N-nucleotide insertions were reportedly seen in common variable immunodeficiency TCR beta sequences.

The protocol was immunoSEQ multiplex PCR, while the TCRdb copy is restricted to in-frame clones and leaves out a portion. This repertoire holds around 19,000 clones, and none appear only once. No antigens are known for them. What was sequenced was peripheral blood mononuclear cells. All receptors derive from a human donor with common variable immunodeficiency.

This clone was seen ten or more times. The observed sequence ends 3 residues before the CDR3 terminus, with the missing tail filled in from the germline J gene. The chain couples TRBV2 to TRBJ1-3; unclear D gene. CDR3 size: 13 residues. The germline V and J ends were trimmed by 4 bases and 8 bases, with 12 bases remaining between them. Germline lookup yields CDR1 SNHLY and CDR2 FYNNEI. The CDR3 DNA, read in part, is TGTGCCAGCAGTGTTTCCCACGGGGACACC. Translating it yields CASSVSHGDT. The complete CDR3 reads CASSVSHGDTIYF.

This clone was found many times. Sequencing ends 3 residues short of the CDR3 end; the germline J gene provides the rest. The gene calls are TRBV30 and TRBJ2-3, with a possible D match to TRBD1 (6 bases). CDR1 and CDR2 (germline): GTSNPN, SVGIG (reference sequence). Trimming shortened V by 2 bases and J by 6 bases, and 18 bases separated the two germline ends. The CDR3 extends over 15 amino acids. The CDR3: CAWSRGVGARDTQYF. The CDR3 DNA, read in part, is TGTGCCTGGAGTAGAGGCGTGGGGGCCAGGGATACG.

About this clone itself: The read is 3 residues too short to cover the CDR3 end, so that end is filled in from the germline J gene. The chain carries TRBV6-1 and TRBJ1-4; TRBD1 matches at 10 bases. Germline values: CDR1 MNHNS, CDR2 SASEGT. CDR3 length equals 14 residues. Trimming at V came to 3 bases and at J to 7 bases, leaving 2 bases not matched to a gene. CDR3 sequence: CASSETGGSEKLFF. Partial CDR3 DNA: TGTGCCAGCAGTGAGACAGGGGGCAGTGAAAAA.

This clone was recorded many times. The read gets to within 3 residues of the CDR3 end, and the germline J gene fills in the rest. The chain couples TRBV5-6 to TRBJ1-1, with 7 bases identical to TRBD1. Unmatched junction bases numbered 3, after V lost 3 bases and J lost 1 base. There are 14 residues in the CDR3. The germline V gene encodes CDR1 SGHDT and CDR2 YYEEEE. The CDR3 reads CASSSTGKNTEAFF. CDR3 bases read: TGTGCCAGCAGCTCGACAGGGAAGAACACTGAA.

This clone was seen a handful of times. The read ends 3 residues before the CDR3 terminus; that terminus is restored from the germline J gene. The chain combines TRBV19 with TRBJ2-2; D may be TRBD1 (6 bases). Germline CDR1 LNHDA, CDR2 SQIVND (reference sequence). This CDR3 is built from 15 residues. The V end lost 3 bases, the J end lost 7 bases, and 15 bases lay between the germline ends. The CDR3 is CASSIRLQGIGELFF. The CDR3 bases that were read are TGTGCCAGTAGTATTCGGTTACAGGGAATCGGGGAG.

This clone was detected many times. The read ends 3 residues before the CDR3 terminus; that terminus is restored from the germline J gene. V gene TRBV5-6 combines with J gene TRBJ2-7; 9 nucleotides line up with TRBD1. V dropped 3 bases and J dropped 1; count of bases not matched to a gene: 2. Germline CDR1 is SGHDT and CDR2 is YYEEEE. This CDR3 has 14 amino acids. CDR3 bases read: TGTGCCAGCAGCTCCGGGACAGGGTCCTACGAG. Translating gives CASSSGTGSYE. The full CDR3 is CASSSGTGSYEQYF.

As concerns this clone: The DNA ends 3 residues before the CDR3 does, and the rest of the CDR3 is filled in from the germline J gene. The rearrangement links TRBV19 to TRBJ2-7; 8 bases align to TRBD2. With 6 bases clipped from V and 4 bases from J, the junction kept 8 bases outside the gene matches. The CDR3 totals 14 residues. Germline loops: CDR1 LNHDA, CDR2 SQIVND (reference sequence). The covered CDR3 bases are TGTGCCAGTAGCTCCCGGCGGGGGGAATACGAG. This sequence encodes CASSSRRGEYE. The complete CDR3 reads CASSSRRGEYEQYF.

As for this clone: The observed sequence ends 3 residues before the CDR3 terminus, with the missing tail filled in from the germline J gene. This rearrangement joins TRBV5-1 to TRBJ2-7; a weak D match, TRBD1 (6 bases). Trimming shortened V by 4 bases and J by 0 bases, and 14 bases separated the two germline ends. Germline CDR1 SGHRS, CDR2 YFSETQ. CDR3 size: 15 residues. Partial CDR3 DNA: TGCGCCAGCAGCATACAGGGTTCCTTCTCCTACGAG. This sequence encodes CASSIQGSFSYE. The full CDR3 is CASSIQGSFSYEQYF. The whole variable domain, remainder taken from reference TRBV5-1 and TRBJ2-7, is KAGVTQTPRYLIKTRGQQVTLSCSPISGHRSVSWYQQTPGQGLQFLFEYFSETQRNKGNFPGRFSGRQFSNSRSEMNVSTLELGDSALYLCASSIQGSFSYEQYFGPGTRLTVT.

Notes on this clone: The read stops 3 residues short of the end of the CDR3; the missing end is completed from the germline J gene. The V call is TRBV5-1, the J call TRBJ2-6, with D perhaps TRBD1 (5 bases). The ends were cut back, 1 base at V and 2 bases at J, with 10 bases in the middle. This CDR3 has 16 residues. Germline assignment: CDR1 SGHRS and CDR2 YFSETQ. The part of the CDR3 DNA that was read is TGCGCCAGCAGCTTGACAGGAGCCACTGGGGCCAACGTC. It encodes CASSLTGATGANV. The whole CDR3 protein is CASSLTGATGANVLTF.

This clone appeared many times. From the germline J gene comes the end of the CDR3, since the read stops 3 residues before it. V is TRBV29-1 and J is TRBJ2-1, with TRBD2 matching 10 bases. Losses at the gene ends were 6 bases for V and 5 bases for J; bases not matched to a gene: 4. The CDR3 has 13 amino acids. Germline CDR1 reads SQVTM; CDR2 reads ANQGSEA. The CDR3 sequence is CSVSGRAHNEQFF. The covered CDR3 bases are TGCAGCGTAAGCGGGAGGGCCCACAATGAG.

Remarks on this clone: The CDR3 end falls 3 residues outside the read, so it is completed with the germline J gene. The V call is TRBV7-3, the J call TRBJ2-3; D remains unclear. Deletions cut 0 bases from V and 4 bases from J, with 8 bases between. Looked up from germline, CDR1 is SGHTA and CDR2 is FQGTGA. CDR3 size: 14 residues. The CDR3 sequence: CASSLTLEADTQYF. CDR3 DNA, as far as it was read: TGTGCCAGCAGCTTAACCCTAGAGGCAGATACG.

This clone was observed many times. From the germline J gene comes the end of the CDR3, since the read stops 3 residues before it. The chain recombines TRBV5-6 with TRBJ1-5; no reliable D call. The CDR3 loop spans 12 amino acids. The germline V and J ends were trimmed by 3 bases and 6 bases, with 7 bases remaining between them. Per germline, CDR1 SGHDT and CDR2 YYEEEE. The sequenced CDR3 bases are TGTGCCAGCAGCTCCATCGGTCAGCCC. Translated: CASSSIGQP. The entire CDR3 sequence reads CASSSIGQPQHF.

This clone was counted many times. The read comes to an end 3 residues before the CDR3 does, leaving the germline J gene to fill in the end. This rearrangement joins TRBV20-1 to TRBJ2-2, with D unclear. Trimming left V 3 bases short and J 1 base short, with 6 bases between. CDR1 DFQATT and CDR2 SNEGSKA come from the germline V gene (reference sequence). The CDR3 runs to 13 residues. Incomplete CDR3 DNA: TGCAGTGCTAGTCTAGGGAACACCGGGGAG. This gives the protein CSASLGNTGE. The entire CDR3 sequence reads CSASLGNTGELFF.

This clone occurred a few times. The read comes to an end 3 residues before the CDR3 does, leaving the germline J gene to fill in the end. This chain joins TRBV6-2 or TRBV6-3 and TRBJ2-5; 8 nucleotides line up with TRBD2. The trim removed 0 bases at V and 5 bases at J, leaving 8 bases unmatched. CDR3 length: 16 amino acids. Germline assignment: CDR1 MNHEY and CDR2 SVGEGT. The CDR3 reads CASSYSTSGSRETQYF. The part of the CDR3 DNA that was read is TGTGCCAGCAGTTACTCGACAAGCGGGAGCCGGGAGACC.

This clone has at least ten counts. The CDR3 end lies 3 residues beyond the end of the read and is filled in from the germline J gene. The chain has TRBV7-9 and TRBJ2-5; TRBD2 matches 8 bases. Germline lookup yields CDR1 SEHNR and CDR2 FQNEAQ (reference sequence). J lost 2 bases, V lost 7 bases, and 6 bases had no gene match. This CDR3 is built from 14 residues. CDR3 protein: CASTSGGEQETQYF. The CDR3 DNA, read in part, is TGTGCCAGCACGTCGGGGGGGGAGCAAGAGACC.

This clone was seen only a few times. Read data end 3 residues before the CDR3 end; the end is taken from the germline J gene. This chain links TRBV5-5 with TRBJ2-1, with TRBD2 as a possible D gene (6 bases). Trimming stripped 4 bases from V and 3 bases from J, with 14 bases between. This CDR3 has 15 residues. Germline V CDR1 and CDR2: SGHKS, YYEKEE (reference sequence). The CDR3 loop is CASSGGLEGYNEQFF. The CDR3 bases that were read are TGTGCCAGCAGCGGAGGGTTGGAAGGCTACAATGAG.

This clone was seen a few times. The read gets to within 3 residues of the CDR3 end, and the germline J gene fills in the rest. The chain couples TRBV20-1 to TRBJ1-5; TRBD1 is a possible D gene (5 bases). The CDR3 is made up of 15 amino acids. Germline CDR1 and CDR2: DFQATT and SNEGSKA (reference sequence). Trimming pared 5 bases from V and 0 bases from J, leaving 14 bases between. CDR3 DNA, as far as it was read: TGCAGTGCTTGGTGGGGGGGGGATAGCAATCAGCCC. Amino acids: CSAWWGGDSNQP. The full CDR3 sequence reads CSAWWGGDSNQPQHF.

This clone was seen repeatedly, ten times or more. The CDR3 end is not reached by the read, which stops 3 residues before it; the germline J gene fills it in. The chain recombines TRBV19 with TRBJ2-7; 10 nucleotides agree with TRBD1. This CDR3 is built from 14 residues. CDR1 and CDR2 from the germline V gene are LNHDA and SQIVND (reference sequence). With 5 bases clipped from V and 3 bases from J, the junction kept 4 bases outside the gene matches. The DNA read from the CDR3 is TGTGCCAGTAGTTGGACAGGGGGAATCTACGAG. Its translation is CASSWTGGIYE. The entire CDR3 protein reads CASSWTGGIYEQYF.

This clone was seen a few times. The read terminates 3 residues ahead of where the CDR3 ends, so the germline J gene completes it. The V gene is TRBV19, the J gene TRBJ1-4; tentatively, D is TRBD1 (6 bases). The CDR3 has 13 amino acids. CDR1 is LNHDA, CDR2 SQIVND, per germline (reference sequence). The DNA read from the CDR3 is TGTGCCAGTAGTGTAAAAGGGGGTTTCGGA. Its translation: CASSVKGGFG. From start to end, the CDR3 is CASSVKGGFGLFF.

The table lists this clone with many counts. The CDR3 extends 3 residues past the end of the read, so its final part is completed from the germline J gene. The gene calls are TRBV18 and TRBJ1-1, with D hard to call. The CDR3 extends over 15 amino acids. Trimming left V 2 bases short and J 4 bases short, with 14 bases between. Germline V gene data show CDR1 as KGHSH and CDR2 as LQKENI. The CDR3 is CASSPDTQPSTEAFF. The CDR3 DNA, read in part, is TGTGCCAGCTCACCAGACACGCAACCGAGCACTGAA.

Of note for this clone: Read sequence stops 3 residues before the CDR3 end, and the germline J gene provides the missing end. The rearrangement links TRBV18 to TRBJ1-6; TRBD1 aligns across 7 bases. The junction had 9 bases not matched to a gene; V was cut back by 1 base and J by 0 bases. The CDR3 runs to 19 residues. Per germline, CDR1 KGHSH and CDR2 LQKENI. The part of the CDR3 DNA that was read is TGTGCCAGCTCACCACAGGGACAGTCCAGGCGCTCCTATAATTCACCC. It is translated as CASSPQGQSRRSYNSP. The full-length CDR3 reads as CASSPQGQSRRSYNSPLHF.

This clone was seen repeatedly, ten times or more. The sequenced CDR3 bases are TGTGCCAGTAGTTCCGGGACAGGGTACTATGGC. As protein: CASSSGTGYYG. The whole CDR3 region reads CASSSGTGYYGYTF. The V and J genes are TRBV19 and TRBJ1-2; 9 bases fit TRBD1. Read sequence stops 3 residues before the CDR3 end, and the germline J gene provides the missing end. In germline, CDR1 is LNHDA, CDR2 SQIVND (reference sequence). J gave up 3 bases and V 5 bases, and 4 bases lay outside the gene matches. The CDR3 is made up of 14 amino acids.

In its sample, this clone was seen a few times. The read falls 3 residues short of the CDR3 end, and the missing part is taken from the germline J gene. V and J are TRBV6-2 or TRBV6-3 and TRBJ2-7, with 9 bases identical to TRBD1. This CDR3 is built from 13 residues. V was pared by 6 bases and J by 3 bases, with 3 bases of the junction left unmatched. Germline CDR1 reads MNHEY; CDR2 reads SVGEGT. The CDR3 region is CASRWDRVYEQYF. CDR3 DNA (partial): TGTGCCAGCAGGTGGGACAGGGTCTACGAG.

This clone appeared many times. The CDR3 end falls 3 residues outside the read, so it is completed with the germline J gene. The chain employs TRBV18 and TRBJ2-3; 10 bases align to TRBD1. Trimming cost V 2 bases and J 3 bases; bases outside gene matches: 8. The CDR3 loop spans 17 amino acids. Germline CDR1 is KGHSH and CDR2 is LQKENI. CDR3 bases read: TGTGCCAGCTCACCAGAGACAGGGGGCGCCGGAACAGATACG. This encodes CASSPETGGAGTDT. The complete CDR3 protein is CASSPETGGAGTDTQYF.

In this sample, this clone turned up a few times. The CDR3 goes on 3 residues after the read ends, and that part is filled in from the germline J gene. The chain recombines TRBV19 with TRBJ1-1, with D possibly TRBD1 on 5 matching bases. The CDR3 length is 13 residues. Germline lookup yields CDR1 LNHDA and CDR2 SQIVND (reference sequence). V lost 3 bases to trimming and J lost 7 bases, with 12 bases between them. CDR3 DNA, as far as it was read: TGTGCCAGTAGTATGTCCAGGGAGGGTGAA. Translated: CASSMSREGE. The full CDR3 protein reads CASSMSREGEAFF.

In its sample, this clone was seen many times. The CDR3 extends 3 residues past the end of the read, so its final part is completed from the germline J gene. The chain carries TRBV19 and TRBJ2-1; possible D gene TRBD2, 5 bases. Germline V CDR1 and CDR2: LNHDA, SQIVND (reference sequence). The CDR3 runs 14 residues. The V gene lost 5 bases and the J gene lost 2 bases, with 10 bases spanning the gap. CDR3 in amino acids: CASSDRAAYNEQFF. The sequenced CDR3 bases are TGTGCCAGTAGTGATCGAGCGGCCTACAATGAG.

This clone showed up many times. The read is 3 residues too short to cover the CDR3 end, so that end is filled in from the germline J gene. This rearrangement joins TRBV19 to TRBJ2-5, with 12 nucleotides matching TRBD2. From germline, CDR1 is LNHDA and CDR2 SQIVND (reference sequence). The ends lost 3 bases at V and 5 bases at J; junction bases unmatched: 7. CDR3 length equals 16 residues. The part of the CDR3 DNA that was read is TGTGCCAGTAGTATCACCACTAGCGGGGGGCAGGAGACC. Its protein product is CASSITTSGGQET. The whole CDR3 reads CASSITTSGGQETQYF. Complete variable domain (other parts from reference TRBV19 and TRBJ2-5): DGGITQSPKYLFRKEGQNVTLSCEQNLNHDAMYWYRQDPGQGLRLIYYSQIVNDFQKGDIAEGYSVSREKKESFPLTVTSAQKNPTAFYLCASSITTSGGQETQYFGPGTRLLVL.

This clone was recorded at least ten times. The read falls 3 residues short of the CDR3 end, and the missing part is taken from the germline J gene. This sequence joins TRBV18 and TRBJ2-1; TRBD2 is a possible D gene (5 bases). Looked up from germline, CDR1 is KGHSH and CDR2 is LQKENI. This CDR3 comprises 15 residues. Trimming took off 9 bases at V and 5 bases at J, with 20 bases between the two ends. CDR3 DNA, as far as it was read: TGTGCCAGTTTTCCGCTAGCAACCGGAGACAATGAG. Translating gives CASFPLATGDNE. The full CDR3 protein reads CASFPLATGDNEQFF.

In its sample, this clone was seen a few times. The read comes to an end 3 residues before the CDR3 does, leaving the germline J gene to fill in the end. The rearrangement joins TRBV19 to TRBJ2-7, with a tentative D call TRBD1 (6 bases). Germline V gives CDR1 LNHDA, CDR2 SQIVND (reference sequence). Trimming shortened V by 3 bases and J by 3 bases, and 9 bases separated the two germline ends. This CDR3 spans 13 amino acids. CDR3 sequence reads: CASSISTGYEQYF. Incomplete CDR3 DNA: TGTGCCAGTAGTATCTCGACAGGCTACGAG.

Comments on this clone: The CDR3 end falls 3 residues outside the read, so it is completed with the germline J gene. This chain uses TRBV18 with TRBJ1-1; D unclear. CDR1 KGHSH and CDR2 LQKENI come from the germline V gene. This CDR3 has 15 amino acids. V was shortened by 2 bases and J by 1 base, with 11 bases between the two germline ends. The CDR3 sequence is CASSPKSSGNTEAFF. The sequenced part of the CDR3 DNA is TGTGCCAGCTCACCAAAGAGTAGTGGGAACACTGAA.